This record covers a single TCR beta chain. The target of this receptor is not known. Qualities for individual bases were not recorded, and no much larger clone is one base off. The CDR3 measures 17 amino acids from cysteine to phenylalanine. Only CDR3 DNA is held: 51 bases, read in frame from base 1. Between the V and J ends, shortened by 4 bases and 0 bases respectively, the junction contains 16 bases. As encoded in the germline V gene, CDR1 is SGHRS while CDR2 is YFSETQ. The immunoSEQ Assay, a bias-controlled multiplex PCR, was used to amplify TCRbeta CDR3 regions from genomic DNA. Regarding the original processing steps: Within the assay, amplification of reference gene primers was used to estimate how many nucleated cells each sample contained. Sequence reads were collapsed and filtered to measure the absolute abundance of every unique TCRbeta CDR3 rearrangement. For each sample, productive Simpson clonality was calculated by taking the square root of Simpson's diversity index across productive rearrangements. TCRdb stores this immuneACCESS table with in-frame sequences only. Part of the clones is absent; in the studies checked, under half of the shortfall reflects unresolved V genes, and no reason is known for the rest. V, J and clone size are taken as reported in that table, and D and trimming were inferred from the DNA itself. For this sample the table gives more than 100,000 clones, of which about four fifths were detected only once. 4% to 5.5% of the sample goes to the ten largest clones.

This specimen belongs to a study of blood T cell repertoires in COVID-19 (dated by TCRdb to 2018 to 2020). Broadly, across the study: Samples covering the acute and convalescent phases of COVID-19 were provided by collaborators in the United States, Italy and Spain. The repertoires were made available in a free public database intended to serve as a resource for research on the immune response to SARS-CoV-2. Nearly every sample came with metadata listing a de-identified subject ID, COVID-19 status, age in years and sex. Where available, HLA class I and class II types were taken from metadata supplied by the sample provider and were not determined by assay-based typing. Subjects who had been exposed to COVID-19, were actively infected with it, or had recovered from it provided the deeply sampled blood TCRbeta repertoires that made up the dataset. The samples were drawn from two sources: the first 160 participants of the ongoing ImmuneRACE study, and 1,200 or so subjects contributed by 6 global collaborators. The material from the prospective study consisted of cDNA or gDNA derived from T cells, B-cell-depleted T cells, or PBMCs.

The collaborating institutions used their own protocols to collect whole blood in K2EDTA tubes. Collaborator samples were shipped for TCRbeta analysis as frozen whole blood, isolated PBMCs, or DNA extracted from either sample type. Beyond this particular receptor, the publication reports: The amount of clinical and demographic metadata varied by source and participant and was provided uncurated.

This chain is built from TRBV5-1 and TRBJ1-4, with no D gene named confidently. The receptor was isolated from a woman aged 65 to 85 with acute or convalescent COVID-19. Sequencing used peripheral blood. The CDR3 reads as follows: CASSPIPVAATNEKLFF. The DNA is as follows: TGCGCCAGCAGCCCTATACCGGTCGCCGCAACTAATGAAAAACTGTTTTTT.